Each of the 27 T cell receptor beta chains below was sequenced from the same sample in a study of blood T cells in healthy people across ages. The use of a sample-barcoded 5' primer and a J-beta primer mix characterized a second PCR of roughly 6 to 11 cycles. In TCRdb, the 5' RACE reads were re-called with MiXCR into one record per CDR3 protein. The data contain roughly 1.6 million distinct CDR3 sequences, roughly 32% of them seen just once; the ten biggest clones take up roughly 10%. Input material: blood. These receptor sequences come from a woman in her 30s in good health.

This clonotype was seen ten or more times. The rearrangement links TRBV4-1 to TRBJ2-1; D not resolved. The CDR3 contains 13 residues. The V gene's germline CDR1 is MGHRA and CDR2 YSYEKL. V was clipped by 1 base and J by 7 bases, with 8 bases between them. The CDR3 loop reads CASSQVGANEQFF. CDR3 bases: TGCGCCAGCAGCCAAGTTGGAGCTAATGAGCAGTTCTTC.

Only a few counts were recorded for this clonotype. CDR3: CASSKPGLAGGSGETQYF. The CDR3, as DNA: TGTGCCAGCAGCAAACCGGGACTAGCGGGGGGGTCGGGAGAGACCCAGTACTTC. This rearrangement joins TRBV5-6 to TRBJ2-5; 16 bases agree with TRBD2. The trim removed 4 bases at V and 4 bases at J, leaving 10 bases unmatched. This CDR3 spans 18 amino acids. Germline V lookup: CDR1 SGHDT, CDR2 YYEEEE.

In its sample, this clonotype was seen a few times. The chain is built from TRBV6-1 and TRBJ2-1; 8 bases align to TRBD1. The CDR3 has 15 residues. Germline V gene data show CDR1 as MNHNS and CDR2 as SASEGT. The V gene end was trimmed by 10 bases and the J gene end by 3 bases; junction bases not matched to a gene: 11. The CDR3 region has the DNA TGTGCCACCGACCCATTGGGACAGGTCTACAATGAGCAGTTCTTC. Translation gives CATDPLGQVYNEQFF.

This chain connects TRBV2 to TRBJ2-3; maybe TRBD2 (6 bases). Germline assignment: CDR1 SNHLY and CDR2 FYNNEI. CDR3 size: 14 residues. The germline V and J ends were trimmed by 7 bases and 10 bases, with 21 bases remaining between them. This CDR3 is CASKVGGEFDAQYF. Written as DNA, the CDR3 is TGTGCCAGCAAGGTTGGCGGGGAATTTGATGCGCAGTATTTT.

This clonotype has just a few counts. The chain has TRBV24-1 and TRBJ2-1; the match to TRBD2 covers 8 bases. CDR1 and CDR2 (germline): KGHDR, SFDVKD. V lost 9 bases, J lost 9 bases, and 3 bases stayed unmatched. This CDR3 is built from 11 residues. As DNA, the CDR3 is TGTGCCACCGGACTAGCCGGTGAGCAGTTCTTC. This translates into CATGLAGEQFF.

The V gene is TRBV6-2 or TRBV6-3, the J gene TRBJ1-1; D is undetermined. The CDR3 spans 13 residues. The ends were cut back, 7 bases at V and 1 base at J, with 10 bases in the middle. The germline V gene has CDR1 MNHEY and CDR2 SVGEGT. CDR3 sequence (DNA): TGTGCCAGCAAGACACTGTCGAACACTGAAGCTTTCTTT. It codes for CASKTLSNTEAFF.

The J gene is TRBJ2-7, the V gene TRBV28; tentative D call: TRBD2 (5 bases). The CDR3 is 14 residues long. Germline V gene sequence: CDR1 MDHEN, CDR2 SYDVKM. The ends were cut back, 5 bases at V and 2 bases at J, with 13 bases in the middle. The CDR3 region has the DNA TGTGCCAGCAGTATACGGACTCCTCCCTACGAGCAGTACTTC. Its protein is CASSIRTPPYEQYF.

The CDR3 DNA follows: TGTGCCAGCCTACCCCGGGGGTCATGGAGCGCTGAAGCTTTCTTT. As protein: CASLPRGSWSAEAFF. V is TRBV6-1 and J is TRBJ1-1; weak D call: TRBD1 (5 bases). CDR1 is MNHNS and CDR2 is SASEGT in the germline V gene. This CDR3 contains 15 residues. Trimming removed 8 bases at V and 6 bases at J, with 22 bases between.

The V call is TRBV30, the J call TRBJ2-3; possibly TRBD2 for D (6 bases). Looked up from germline, CDR1 is GTSNPN and CDR2 is SVGIG (reference sequence). The CDR3 is 15 amino acids. V shed 2 bases and J shed 1 base, with 13 bases lying between them. CDR3 coding DNA: TGTGCCTGGAGTATGGGGGGATTTCGCACAGATACGCAGTATTTT. Amino acid sequence: CAWSMGGFRTDTQYF.

This clonotype was observed a few times. The genes are TRBV7-8 and TRBJ1-1; 7 bases are shared with TRBD1. This CDR3 region has 15 residues. Germline V lookup: CDR1 SGHVS, CDR2 FQNEAQ. Unmatched junction bases numbered 8, after V lost 2 bases and J lost 5 bases. CDR3 in amino acids: CASSLYDRVGTEAFF. The CDR3 DNA is TGTGCCAGCAGCTTATACGACAGGGTGGGAACTGAAGCTTTCTTT.

The chain couples TRBV11-2 to TRBJ2-1; TRBD1 matches 9 bases. Per the germline V gene, CDR1 is SGHAT and CDR2 is FQNNGV. The V segment lost 4 bases and the J segment 15 bases; nucleotides outside the gene matches: 13. The CDR3 is 14 amino acids. CDR3 sequence: CASSWDRVRSSRFF. The CDR3 nucleotides read TGTGCCAGCAGCTGGGACAGGGTTCGGTCGTCGCGGTTCTTC. Supplemented by reference TRBV11-2 and TRBJ2-1, the full variable domain reads EAGVAQSPRYKIIEKRQSVAFWCNPISGHATLYWYQQILGQGPKLLIQFQNNGVVDDSQLPKDRFSAERLKGVDSTLKIQPAKLEDSAVYLCASSWDRVRSSRFFGPGTRLTVL.

This clonotype was picked up a small number of times. The rearrangement joins TRBV7-9 to TRBJ2-5, with a tentative D call TRBD2 (6 bases). The end of the DNA aligns better with TRBJ2-7, so the J call may be wrong. Germline loops: CDR1 SEHNR, CDR2 FQNEAQ (reference sequence). The CDR3 contains 14 residues. CDR3 DNA: TGTGCCAGCAGCTCCCTTCTACTAGCTTACGAGCAGTACTTC. Translated, it gives CASSSLLLAYEQYF.

This clonotype has a handful of counts. The chain joins TRBV20-1 to TRBJ2-3; 16 bases are shared with TRBD2. The CDR3 extends over 19 amino acids. Trimming at V came to 0 bases and at J to 4 bases, leaving 10 bases not matched to a gene. Germline CDR1 reads DFQATT; CDR2 reads SNEGSKA (reference sequence). CDR3 sequence (DNA): TGCAGTGCTAGAGATGCGGGACTAGCGGGAGGGCCGATGGCAGATACGCAGTATTTT. It is translated as CSARDAGLAGGPMADTQYF.

This clonotype was recorded at least ten times. The rearrangement uses TRBV7-8 and TRBJ2-7; D unclear. The CDR3 is made up of 11 amino acids. Per germline, CDR1 SGHVS and CDR2 FQNEAQ. The ends were cut back, 5 bases at V and 6 bases at J, with 8 bases in the middle. The CDR3 loop reads CASSNRGEQYF. DNA for the CDR3: TGTGCCAGCAGCAACAGAGGCGAGCAGTACTTC.

In its sample, this clonotype was seen a few times. The rearrangement joins TRBV6-8 to TRBJ2-1; 7 bases fit TRBD2. Germline trimming cut 4 bases from V and 2 bases from J; bases unmatched to any gene: 2. The CDR3 covers 14 residues. Germline CDR1 reads MNHGY; CDR2 reads SAAAGT. The CDR3 reads CASSSAGAYNEQFF. In DNA, the CDR3 is TGTGCCAGCAGTTCGGCGGGGGCCTACAATGAGCAGTTCTTC.

The V gene is TRBV4-1, the J gene TRBJ2-2, with 8 bases lining up with TRBD1. With 3 bases clipped from V and 6 bases from J, the junction kept 18 bases outside the gene matches. The CDR3 runs 19 residues. Germline CDR1 reads MGHRA; CDR2 reads YSYEKL. Written as DNA, the CDR3 is TGCGCCAGCAGCCAGGACAGGGTAGATGCGCTATCGGTCTCCGGGGAGCTGTTTTTT. This gives the protein CASSQDRVDALSVSGELFF.

This sequence joins TRBV20-1 and TRBJ2-1, with 13 bases matching TRBD2. There are 17 residues in the CDR3. With V trimmed by 5 bases and J by 2 bases, 9 bases remained unmatched. Germline CDR1 and CDR2: DFQATT and SNEGSKA (reference sequence). CDR3 bases: TGCAGTGCTCCAACTAGCGGGAGGGATTGGACCTACAATGAGCAGTTCTTC. Protein product: CSAPTSGRDWTYNEQFF.

The chain has TRBV12-3 or TRBV12-4 and TRBJ2-7, with TRBD2 matching over 8 bases. This CDR3 spans 15 amino acids. The trim removed 2 bases at V and 7 bases at J, leaving 10 bases unmatched. In DNA, the CDR3 is TGTGCCAGCAGTTTAAAACTAGCGGCCTACAATGAGCAGTACTTC. This codes for CASSLKLAAYNEQYF.

The rearrangement uses TRBV27 and TRBJ1-5, with D possibly matching TRBD1 (5 bases). Germline V lookup: CDR1 MNHEY, CDR2 SMNVEV (reference sequence). The V end was cut by 3 bases, the J end by 5 bases, with 17 bases between. CDR3 length equals 16 residues. CDR3 region: CASSLRGSNAYQPQHF. The CDR3, as DNA: TGTGCCAGCAGTTTGAGGGGATCGAACGCGTATCAGCCCCAGCATTTT.

The chain is built from TRBV24-1 and TRBJ2-3; 10 bases are shared with TRBD1. J lost 4 bases, V lost 0 bases, and 6 bases had no gene match. This CDR3 spans 17 amino acids. Germline V lookup: CDR1 KGHDR, CDR2 SFDVKD. The CDR3 coding sequence is TGTGCCACCAGTGATTTGGGGGACAGGGGAAACGCAGATACGCAGTATTTT. Its protein is CATSDLGDRGNADTQYF.

This clonotype was seen more than once but under ten times. The rearrangement links TRBV4-1 to TRBJ1-2; no clear D. The CDR3 has 15 residues. Germline V gene lookup returns CDR1 MGHRA and CDR2 YSYEKL. Trimming took 1 base from V and 2 from J, leaving 11 bases between them. Here the CDR3 DNA reads TGCGCCAGCAGCCAAGTCGTAGTCGGGAACTATGGCTACACCTTC. Amino acid sequence: CASSQVVVGNYGYTF.

The V call is TRBV7-2, the J call TRBJ2-5; 9 positions match TRBD2. Near its end, the DNA agrees better with TRBJ2-7, so the J call may be wrong. Per the germline V gene, CDR1 is SGHTA and CDR2 is FQGNSA. This CDR3 contains 15 residues. CDR3 DNA: TGTGCCAGCAGCTTAGTCCTAGCGGGGAAGTACGAGCAGTACTTC. Protein: CASSLVLAGKYEQYF.

This clonotype appeared a few times. This sequence joins TRBV28 and TRBJ2-5; no clear D. From germline, CDR1 is MDHEN and CDR2 SYDVKM. The V gene lost 3 bases and the J gene lost 5 bases, with 13 bases spanning the gap. CDR3 length equals 14 residues. The CDR3 is CASSLGRTGETQYF. The CDR3 DNA reads as TGTGCCAGCAGTTTGGGAAGGACCGGGGAGACCCAGTACTTC.

The CDR3 sequence is CASSLLAGESHEQFF. CDR3 DNA: TGTGCCAGCAGCTTACTAGCGGGAGAATCCCATGAGCAGTTCTTC. This sequence joins TRBV7-3 and TRBJ2-1; 10 bases map to TRBD2. Trimming cost V 2 bases and J 8 bases; bases outside gene matches: 6. Germline V gene lookup returns CDR1 SGHTA and CDR2 FQGTGA. The CDR3 is made up of 15 amino acids.

The sample holds many counts of this clonotype. This sequence joins TRBV29-1 and TRBJ2-1; no firm D call. The CDR3 covers 13 residues. Germline loops: CDR1 SQVTM, CDR2 ANQGSEA. V shed 1 base and J shed 4 bases, with 8 bases lying between them. CDR3 bases: TGCAGCGTTGAAGTATACGTTTACAATGAGCAGTTCTTC. Its translation: CSVEVYVYNEQFF.

Of note for this clonotype: The junction shows a germline mismatch at one end, possibly a read error. The chain links TRBV12-3 or TRBV12-4 to TRBJ1-5, with 9 bases fitting TRBD1. The CDR3 spans 14 residues. The CDR3 loop reads CAGSLGTGNQPQHF. As DNA, the CDR3 is TGTGCCGGCAGTTTGGGGACAGGGAATCAGCCCCAGCATTTT.

This clonotype appeared a few times. This chain links TRBV18 with TRBJ1-1, with TRBD1 identical over 10 bases. Germline V gene sequence: CDR1 KGHSH, CDR2 LQKENI. The junction had 5 bases not matched to a gene; V was cut back by 3 bases and J by 4 bases. This CDR3 spans 15 amino acids. This chain's CDR3 is CASSPWTGGGTEAFF. The CDR3 DNA reads TGTGCCAGCTCACCCTGGACAGGGGGAGGCACTGAAGCTTTCTTT.